One sample yielded the 27 T cell receptor beta chains listed below, sequenced in a study of shared clonotypes between healthy human individuals. Profiled with immunoSEQ multiplex PCR; TCRdb holds only in-frame clones, not every one. Altogether a few million clones are present, around 94% being singletons, with the ten largest covering over 0.12%. Sample: naive CD4+ T cells sorted from blood. Subset: CD45RA+ positively selected. The origin of the receptors is a man between 18 and 35 years old in good health.

This clone was found once. The chain employs TRBV5-1 and TRBJ2-3; TRBD2 matches 14 bases. Germline CDR1 and CDR2: SGHRS and YFSETQ. With V trimmed by 4 bases and J by 7 bases, 5 bases remained unmatched. The CDR3 totals 15 residues. The CDR3 sequence: CASSVGLAGANTQYF. CDR3 nucleotides: TGCGCCAGCAGCGTGGGACTAGCGGGAGCAAATACGCAGTATTTT.

The chain carries TRBV10-3 and TRBJ2-7, with 8 bases aligning to TRBD1. After removal of 8 bases from V and 1 base from J, the junction contained 4 bases not matched to a gene. The CDR3 loop spans 13 amino acids. CDR1 is ENHRY, CDR2 SYGVKD, per germline. The CDR3: CAIGTGTSYEQYF. The CDR3 DNA reads as TGTGCCATCGGGACAGGCACTTCCTACGAGCAGTACTTC.

The chain is built from TRBV5-6 and TRBJ1-3, with D perhaps TRBD1 (6 bases). The V and J ends lost 4 bases and 6 bases respectively, with 17 bases between them. Germline V gene sequence: CDR1 SGHDT, CDR2 YYEEEE. The CDR3 covers 15 residues. The DNA of the CDR3 is TGTGCCAGCAGCCCCGAGGGGACAATACCAAACACCATATATTTT. This gives the protein CASSPEGTIPNTIYF.

In this sample, this clone turned up once. The rearrangement links TRBV4-1 to TRBJ2-7, with 8 nucleotides matching TRBD1. This CDR3 comprises 15 residues. In germline, CDR1 is MGHRA, CDR2 YSYEKL. Trimming removed 4 bases from V and 0 bases from J; junction bases left unmatched: 5. CDR3 loop: CASSRGQERSYEQYF. As DNA, the CDR3 is TGCGCCAGCAGCCGGGGACAGGAACGCTCCTACGAGCAGTACTTC.

In this sample, this clone turned up once. V is TRBV10-3 and J is TRBJ2-5; TRBD2 matches at 13 bases. The CDR3 contains 15 residues. The V gene end was trimmed by 4 bases and the J gene end by 5 bases; junction bases not matched to a gene: 4. In germline, CDR1 is ENHRY, CDR2 SYGVKD. The CDR3 loop is CAISVLAGGGETQYF. The CDR3 DNA sequence: TGTGCCATCAGTGTACTAGCGGGAGGGGGGGAGACCCAGTACTTC.

The chain employs TRBV2 and TRBJ2-2, with D unresolved. From germline, CDR1 is SNHLY and CDR2 FYNNEI. The CDR3 runs to 11 residues. Trimming took off 2 bases at V and 7 bases at J, with 2 bases between the two ends. Written as DNA, the CDR3 is TGTGCCAGCAGTGAACACGGGGAGCTGTTTTTT. Its translation is CASSEHGELFF. Full variable domain (remainder filled in from reference TRBV2 and TRBJ2-2): EPEVTQTPSHQVTQMGQEVILRCVPISNHLYFYWYRQILGQKVEFLVSFYNNEISEKSEIFDDQFSVERPDGSNFTLKIRSTKLEDSAMYFCASSEHGELFFGEGSRLTVL.

The sample holds one count of this clone. The gene calls are TRBV10-1 and TRBJ2-7; 7 bases agree with TRBD2. V dropped 4 bases and J dropped 5; count of bases not matched to a gene: 5. There are 13 residues in the CDR3. The germline CDR1 and CDR2 sequences are WNHNN and SYGVQD (reference sequence). The CDR3 here is CASSGLATDEQYF. The CDR3 coding sequence is TGCGCCAGCAGTGGACTAGCTACGGACGAGCAGTACTTC.

There are a few counts of this clone. The chain carries TRBV6-1 and TRBJ1-6; D call uncertain. The CDR3 consists of 17 residues. CDR1 MNHNS and CDR2 SASEGT come from the germline V gene. With 0 bases removed from V and 7 bases from J, the gap between germline ends came to 16 bases. As DNA, the CDR3 is TGTGCCAGCAGTGAAGCGGGTTGGGAAGGGTGGAATTCACCCCTCCACTTT. Translation gives CASSEAGWEGWNSPLHF.

J is TRBJ2-7 and V is TRBV27, with 7 bases lining up with TRBD1. The junction had 16 bases not matched to a gene; V was cut back by 4 bases and J by 7 bases. From germline, CDR1 is MNHEY and CDR2 SMNVEV (reference sequence). CDR3 length equals 16 residues. The DNA of the CDR3 is TGTGCCAGCAGTTACCGGACAGGTCCCTACTCAGGGGAGCAGTACTTC. Its protein is CASSYRTGPYSGEQYF.

V usage is TRBV5-1 and J usage is TRBJ2-3; no firm D call. The CDR3 totals 12 residues. V lost 3 bases to trimming and J lost 5 bases, with 7 bases between them. The germline V gene has CDR1 SGHRS and CDR2 YFSETQ. The CDR3 here is CASSSNLDTQYF. The CDR3 bases are TGCGCCAGCAGCTCGAATTTAGATACGCAGTATTTT.

This chain joins TRBV5-4 and TRBJ1-6, with 7 bases fitting TRBD1. Germline loops: CDR1 SGHNT, CDR2 YYREEE (reference sequence). V was pared by 1 base and J by 10 bases, with 11 bases of the junction left unmatched. There are 16 residues in the CDR3. In DNA, the CDR3 is TGTGCCAGCAGCTTGCAGGGGGACTGGCTGGGGTCACCCCTCCACTTT. This sequence encodes CASSLQGDWLGSPLHF.

CDR3 protein: CASSPAGVETQYF. CDR3 DNA: TGTGCCAGCAGCCCCGCCGGGGTAGAGACCCAGTACTTC. The chain couples TRBV5-6 to TRBJ2-5, with a tentative D call TRBD2 (5 bases). Trimming removed 4 bases at V and 4 bases at J, with 11 bases between. Germline V gene lookup returns CDR1 SGHDT and CDR2 YYEEEE. This CDR3 comprises 13 residues.

V and J are TRBV2 and TRBJ1-1; 8 bases are a match to TRBD1. V gave up 6 bases and J gave up 6 bases; unmatched junction bases: 15. Germline lookup yields CDR1 SNHLY and CDR2 FYNNEI. The length of the CDR3 is 16 residues. CDR3 nucleotide sequence: TGTGCCAGCAGCGCTCCTTTGGGACAGGTGGTCGCTGAAGCTTTCTTT. Protein product: CASSAPLGQVVAEAFF.

V is TRBV18 and J is TRBJ2-1; D remains unclear. Germline-derived CDR1 and CDR2 are KGHSH and LQKENI. The CDR3 totals 14 residues. Trimming took 3 bases from V and 5 from J, leaving 11 bases between them. The CDR3 DNA reads as TGTGCCAGCTCACCGAACAGCGCTAACAATGAGCAGTTCTTC. Translating it yields CASSPNSANNEQFF.

The chain has TRBV7-2 and TRBJ2-7; 7 nucleotides line up with TRBD1. The CDR3 covers 14 residues. Germline V CDR1 and CDR2: SGHTA, FQGNSA. V trimming: 5 bases; J trimming: 3 bases; junction bases outside the gene matches: 7. Here the CDR3 DNA reads TGTGCCAGCAGCCTCTATCGGGACAGCTACGAGCAGTACTTC. It yields the protein CASSLYRDSYEQYF.

V usage is TRBV29-1 and J usage is TRBJ1-3; D unclear. CDR1 is SQVTM and CDR2 is ANQGSEA in the germline V gene. The ends were cut back, 4 bases at V and 4 bases at J, with 8 bases in the middle. The CDR3 is made up of 12 amino acids. CDR3 DNA sequence: TGCAGCGTTGCCCTCGAAGGAAACACCATATATTTT. This encodes CSVALEGNTIYF.

The rearrangement uses TRBV5-8 and TRBJ2-3; 7 positions match TRBD2. The length of the CDR3 is 15 residues. Germline trimming cut 0 bases from V and 6 bases from J; bases unmatched to any gene: 7. The germline V gene has CDR1 SGHTS and CDR2 YDEGEE. The CDR3 here is CASSLAMRGGDTQYF. The CDR3, as DNA: TGTGCCAGCAGCTTGGCCATGCGGGGAGGGGATACGCAGTATTTT.

This chain links TRBV5-4 with TRBJ1-2; 9 positions match TRBD1. CDR1 SGHNT and CDR2 YYREEE come from the germline V gene (reference sequence). The CDR3 extends over 14 amino acids. Trimming at V came to 6 bases and at J to 3 bases, leaving 6 bases not matched to a gene. The CDR3 region has the DNA TGTGCCAGCACAACAGGGGGCTCCGACTATGGCTACACCTTC. Residues: CASTTGGSDYGYTF.

The chain uses TRBV5-8 and TRBJ2-1; TRBD1 aligns across 9 bases. Losses at the gene ends were 1 base for V and 7 bases for J; bases not matched to a gene: 6. Germline V gene data show CDR1 as SGHTS and CDR2 as YDEGEE. The CDR3 contains 15 residues. This CDR3 is CASSLRTGVRNEQFF. CDR3 DNA sequence: TGTGCCAGCAGCTTGCGGACAGGGGTTAGGAATGAGCAGTTCTTC.

The V gene is TRBV7-2, the J gene TRBJ2-7; weak D call: TRBD2 (7 bases). Germline CDR1 and CDR2: SGHTA and FQGNSA. Between the trimmed V and J ends, which lost 3 bases and 3 bases, there was a span of 12 bases. The CDR3 totals 14 residues. The CDR3 loop is CASSFSGGGYEQYF. In nucleotides, the CDR3 is TGTGCCAGCAGCTTCTCGGGGGGCGGCTACGAGCAGTACTTC.

The rearrangement uses TRBV28 and TRBJ2-3; D might be TRBD1 (5 bases). The germline V and J ends were trimmed by 1 base and 4 bases, with 12 bases remaining between them. The CDR3 has 15 amino acids. Germline assignment: CDR1 MDHEN and CDR2 SYDVKM. This CDR3 reads CASSLLSPGPDTQYF. Here the CDR3 DNA reads TGTGCCAGCAGTTTATTAAGCCCAGGGCCAGATACGCAGTATTTT.

J is TRBJ2-1 and V is TRBV7-6; TRBD1 or TRBD2 may be the D gene (5 bases each). Germline CDR1 reads SGHVS; CDR2 reads FNYEAQ. Trimming shortened V by 1 base and J by 7 bases, and 11 bases separated the two germline ends. The CDR3 contains 14 residues. The CDR3 reads CASSLGGNANEQFF. The CDR3 DNA reads as TGTGCCAGCAGCTTAGGGGGGAACGCAAATGAGCAGTTCTTC.

This clone was counted only a few times. The rearrangement links TRBV11-2 to TRBJ1-1; D remains unclear. Deletions cut 4 bases from V and 1 base from J, with 13 bases between. Germline V lookup: CDR1 SGHAT, CDR2 FQNNGV. This CDR3 region has 15 residues. CDR3 nucleotides: TGTGCCAGCAGCTCGCGTGACGGGAGGAACACTGAAGCTTTCTTT. Protein sequence: CASSSRDGRNTEAFF.

J is TRBJ1-1 and V is TRBV5-4, with 8 bases matching TRBD1. CDR1 is SGHNT and CDR2 is YYREEE in the germline V gene (reference sequence). Germline trimming cut 4 bases from V and 10 bases from J; bases unmatched to any gene: 12. There are 14 residues in the CDR3. The CDR3 DNA reads TGTGCCAGCAGCGCCCCTATCGACAGGGGTCGAGCTTTCTTT. This encodes CASSAPIDRGRAFF. Full variable domain (rest looked up from reference TRBV5-4 and TRBJ1-1): ETGVTQSPTHLIKTRGQQVTLRCSSQSGHNTVSWYQQALGQGPQFIFQYYREEENGRGNFPPRFSGLQFPNYSSELNVNALELDDSALYLCASSAPIDRGRAFFGQGTRLTVV.

The V and J genes are TRBV11-2 and TRBJ2-7; D gene unclear. The V gene's germline CDR1 is SGHAT and CDR2 FQNNGV. V gave up 0 bases and J gave up 7 bases, with 16 bases separating them. The CDR3 loop spans 15 amino acids. The DNA for the CDR3 is TGTGCCAGCAGCTTAGATCTTACGGTCTCCGGGGAGCAGTACTTC. Its translation: CASSLDLTVSGEQYF.

The chain employs TRBV28 and TRBJ1-2, with unresolved D. Germline V gene lookup returns CDR1 MDHEN and CDR2 SYDVKM. CDR3 size: 11 residues. V lost 4 bases and J lost 8, with 8 bases in between. Here the CDR3 reads CASSYPTGYTF. The CDR3 DNA follows: TGTGCCAGCAGTTACCCGACCGGCTACACCTTC.

The CDR3 DNA follows: TGTGCCTGGAGGAGAACAACTAGCGGCGAGCAGTACTTC. The encoded protein is CAWRRTTSGEQYF. The genes are TRBV30 and TRBJ2-5, with 8 bases fitting TRBD2. The J call may not be correct, given that the DNA end is closer to TRBJ2-7. CDR1 and CDR2 (germline): GTSNPN, SVGIG (reference sequence). CDR3 length equals 13 residues.